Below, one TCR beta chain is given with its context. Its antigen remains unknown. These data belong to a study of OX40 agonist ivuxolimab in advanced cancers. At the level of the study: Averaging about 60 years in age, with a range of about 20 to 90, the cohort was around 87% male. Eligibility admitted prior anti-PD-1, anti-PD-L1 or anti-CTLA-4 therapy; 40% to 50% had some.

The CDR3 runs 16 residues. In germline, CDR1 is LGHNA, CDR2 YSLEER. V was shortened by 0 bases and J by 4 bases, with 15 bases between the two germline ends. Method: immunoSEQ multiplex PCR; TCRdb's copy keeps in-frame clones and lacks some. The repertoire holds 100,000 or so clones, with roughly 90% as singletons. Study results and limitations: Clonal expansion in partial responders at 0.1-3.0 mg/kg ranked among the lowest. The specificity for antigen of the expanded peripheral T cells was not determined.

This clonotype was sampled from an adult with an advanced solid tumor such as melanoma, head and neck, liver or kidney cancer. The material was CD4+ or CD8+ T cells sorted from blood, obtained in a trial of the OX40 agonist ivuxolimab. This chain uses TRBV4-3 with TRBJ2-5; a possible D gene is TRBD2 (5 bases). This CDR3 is CASSQDGRRMGETQYF. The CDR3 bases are TGCGCCAGCAGCCAAGATGGGCGGAGGATGGGAGAGACCCAGTACTTC.